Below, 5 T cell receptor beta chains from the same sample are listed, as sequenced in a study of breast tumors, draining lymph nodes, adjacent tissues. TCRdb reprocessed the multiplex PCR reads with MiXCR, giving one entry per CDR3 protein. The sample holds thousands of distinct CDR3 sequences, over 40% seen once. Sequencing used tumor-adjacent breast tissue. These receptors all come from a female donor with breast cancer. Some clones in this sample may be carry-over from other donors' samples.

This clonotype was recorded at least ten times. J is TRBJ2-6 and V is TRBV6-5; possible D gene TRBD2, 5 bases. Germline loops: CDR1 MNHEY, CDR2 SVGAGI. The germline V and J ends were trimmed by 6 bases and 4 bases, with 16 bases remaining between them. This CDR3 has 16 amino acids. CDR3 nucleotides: TGTGCCAGCAGATCCCTAGCACCGCCAGGGGCCAACGTCCTGACTTTC. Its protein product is CASRSLAPPGANVLTF.

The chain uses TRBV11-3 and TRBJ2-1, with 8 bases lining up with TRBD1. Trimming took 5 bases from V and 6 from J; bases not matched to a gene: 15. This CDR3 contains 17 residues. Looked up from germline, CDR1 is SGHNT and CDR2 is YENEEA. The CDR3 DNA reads TGTGCCAGCAGCCCTTGGGCCTTGGACAGGGACGGCAATGAGCAGTTCTTC. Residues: CASSPWALDRDGNEQFF.

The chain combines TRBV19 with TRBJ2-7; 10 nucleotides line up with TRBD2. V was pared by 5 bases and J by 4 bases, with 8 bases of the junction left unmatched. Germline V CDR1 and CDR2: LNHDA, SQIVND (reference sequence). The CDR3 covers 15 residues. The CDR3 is CASSSDPSGRYEQYF. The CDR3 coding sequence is TGTGCCAGTAGTTCTGATCCTAGCGGGAGATACGAGCAGTACTTC.

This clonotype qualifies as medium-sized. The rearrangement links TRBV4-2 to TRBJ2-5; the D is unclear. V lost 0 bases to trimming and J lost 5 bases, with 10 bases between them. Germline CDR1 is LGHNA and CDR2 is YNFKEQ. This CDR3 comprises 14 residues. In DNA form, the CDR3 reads TGTGCCAGCAGCCAAGATGGCCCGCCCGAGACCCAGTACTTC. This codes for CASSQDGPPETQYF.

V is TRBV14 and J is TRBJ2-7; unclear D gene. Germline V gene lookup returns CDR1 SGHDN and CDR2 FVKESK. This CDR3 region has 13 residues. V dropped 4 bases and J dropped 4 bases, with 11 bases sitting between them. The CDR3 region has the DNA TGTGCCAGCAGCCCAAGCCCCAGATACGAGCAGTACTTC. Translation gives CASSPSPRYEQYF.